Each of the 27 T cell receptor beta chains below was sequenced from the same sample in a study of control samples from healthy donors and cancer patients. The protocol was immunoSEQ multiplex PCR, while the TCRdb copy is restricted to in-frame clones and leaves out a portion. Of about 85,000 clones in the sample, 85% to 90% were seen once. Material for sequencing was blood. The receptors were gathered from an older woman in good health.

The gene calls are TRBV11-2 and TRBJ1-1; the D gene is possibly TRBD1 (6 bases). V was trimmed by 5 bases and J by 5 bases, leaving 12 bases between them. CDR1 SGHAT and CDR2 FQNNGV come from the germline V gene. The CDR3 runs to 13 residues. The CDR3 loop reads CASSKNRETEAFF. In DNA form, the CDR3 reads TGTGCCAGCAGCAAAAACAGGGAAACTGAAGCTTTCTTT.

The V and J genes are TRBV5-1 and TRBJ1-5; D remains unclear. The CDR3 consists of 14 residues. Trimming pared 2 bases from V and 1 base from J, leaving 7 bases between. Germline V gene lookup returns CDR1 SGHRS and CDR2 YFSETQ. Here the CDR3 DNA reads TGCGCCAGCAGCTTAGACGGAAGCAATCAGCCCCAGCATTTT. Translating it yields CASSLDGSNQPQHF. Together with reference TRBV5-1 and TRBJ1-5, the CDR3 gives the full variable domain: KAGVTQTPRYLIKTRGQQVTLSCSPISGHRSVSWYQQTPGQGLQFLFEYFSETQRNKGNFPGRFSGRQFSNSRSEMNVSTLELGDSALYLCASSLDGSNQPQHFGDGTRLSIL.

This chain links TRBV6-5 with TRBJ2-1; D is ambiguous. CDR3 length: 13 residues. Germline lookup yields CDR1 MNHEY and CDR2 SVGAGI. Trimming removed 2 bases at V and 5 bases at J, with 7 bases between. The CDR3 sequence: CASSYTPNNEQFF. CDR3 bases: TGTGCCAGCAGTTACACTCCTAACAATGAGCAGTTCTTC.

The chain employs TRBV18 and TRBJ1-3; D ambiguous. The CDR3 spans 15 residues. The V end lost 2 bases, the J end lost 2 bases, and 10 bases lay between the germline ends. Germline V lookup: CDR1 KGHSH, CDR2 LQKENI. The CDR3 nucleotides are TGTGCCAGCTCACCATCCGCAGGAACTGGAAACACCATATATTTT. It yields the protein CASSPSAGTGNTIYF.

The chain combines TRBV7-8 with TRBJ2-1; D is uncertain. The CDR3 has 15 amino acids. Germline lookup yields CDR1 SGHVS and CDR2 FQNEAQ. The V end was cut by 1 base, the J end by 0 bases, with 7 bases between. In nucleotides, the CDR3 is TGTGCCAGCAGCTTAGGAAGTGTCTCCTACAATGAGCAGTTCTTC. It translates to CASSLGSVSYNEQFF.

The CDR3 reads CASSVETTPRSGPTGELFF. DNA of the CDR3: TGTGCCAGCAGCGTAGAGACTACCCCCCGGAGCGGCCCCACCGGGGAGCTGTTTTTT. The genes are TRBV9 and TRBJ2-2; TRBD2 might be the D (5 bases). Between the trimmed V and J ends, which lost 0 bases and 4 bases, there was a span of 22 bases. The CDR3 length is 19 residues. Germline CDR1 reads SGDLS; CDR2 reads YYNGEE.

This chain links TRBV3-1 (or the pseudogene TRBV3-2) with TRBJ2-1, with 13 bases matching TRBD2. The V gene end was trimmed by 4 bases and the J gene end by 7 bases; junction bases not matched to a gene: 7. CDR1 and CDR2 from the germline V gene are LGHDT and YNNKEL (reference sequence). The CDR3 is made up of 16 amino acids. CDR3 coding DNA: TGTGCCAGCAGCCCTGGACTAGCGGGGGCGAGGAATGAGCAGTTCTTC. Its translation is CASSPGLAGARNEQFF.

The chain recombines TRBV28 with TRBJ1-1; TRBD1 aligns across 8 bases. The ends lost 4 bases at V and 5 bases at J; junction bases unmatched: 6. The CDR3 is made up of 14 amino acids. The germline V gene encodes CDR1 MDHEN and CDR2 SYDVKM. The CDR3 region is CASSSDRGGTEAFF. The DNA for the CDR3 is TGTGCCAGCAGTTCCGACAGGGGAGGGACTGAAGCTTTCTTT.

The CDR3 reads CASSSRVAGGEQFF. CDR3 nucleotides: TGTGCCAGCAGTTCCCGGGTAGCTGGTGGTGAGCAGTTCTTC. This chain joins TRBV6-5 and TRBJ2-1; no clear D gene. The CDR3 is 14 amino acids. Per the germline V gene, CDR1 is MNHEY and CDR2 is SVGAGI. V shed 4 bases and J shed 9 bases, with 16 bases lying between them.

J is TRBJ1-4 and V is TRBV4-1; possibly TRBD1 for D (5 bases). Germline loops: CDR1 MGHRA, CDR2 YSYEKL. Trimming took 3 bases from V and 6 from J, leaving 17 bases between them. The length of the CDR3 is 16 residues. The chain's CDR3 is CASSQGGRGSDEKLFF. The CDR3 nucleotides are TGCGCCAGCAGCCAGGGCGGGCGGGGGAGCGATGAAAAACTGTTTTTT.

The CDR3 DNA is TGTGCCAGCAGCCCACCGCGTCGGCTAGCGGGGATCTACAATGAGCAGTTCTTC. Translated, it gives CASSPPRRLAGIYNEQFF. The chain carries TRBV7-8 and TRBJ2-1, with 9 bases identical to TRBD2. The CDR3 covers 18 residues. The junction had 14 bases not matched to a gene; V was cut back by 5 bases and J by 3 bases. The germline gives CDR1 SGHVS, CDR2 FQNEAQ.

The J gene is TRBJ2-3, the V gene TRBV11-2; D tentatively fits TRBD1 or TRBD2 (6 bases each). The CDR3 extends over 18 amino acids. The germline V gene encodes CDR1 SGHAT and CDR2 FQNNGV. V lost 3 bases and J lost 4, with 23 bases in between. This CDR3 is CASSFRGLVGAVPDTQYF. The CDR3 coding sequence is TGTGCCAGCAGCTTCCGGGGGCTTGTAGGGGCAGTGCCAGATACGCAGTATTTT.

The chain combines TRBV3-1 (or the pseudogene TRBV3-2) with TRBJ2-7; TRBD1 matches at 7 bases. Trimming removed 0 bases from V and 4 bases from J; junction bases left unmatched: 6. The CDR3 spans 15 residues. Germline V CDR1 and CDR2: LGHDT, YNNKEL (reference sequence). The DNA for the CDR3 is TGTGCCAGCAGCCAAGATGGTCAGGGACAGTACGAGCAGTACTTC. Protein sequence: CASSQDGQGQYEQYF.

This clone was detected once. The chain uses TRBV7-8 and TRBJ1-5; a possible D gene is TRBD1 (6 bases). The ends were cut back, 1 base at V and 11 bases at J, with 24 bases in the middle. The CDR3 spans 17 residues. CDR1 and CDR2 (germline): SGHVS, FQNEAQ. CDR3 nucleotide sequence: TGTGCCAGCAGCTTAGAATTGCCCAGGGGTGCAGTCAGGGCCCAGCATTTT. It translates to CASSLELPRGAVRAQHF.

About this clone: Without the conserved terminal phenylalanine or tryptophan, this CDR3 likely stems from a read error. This chain joins TRBV24-1 and TRBJ1-2; perhaps TRBD1 as D (6 bases). Germline loops: CDR1 KGHDR, CDR2 SFDVKD. Trimming cost V 3 bases and J 2 bases, with 9 bases left between them. This CDR3 is 14 amino acids long. The CDR3 region is CATSDQGTNYGYTL. CDR3 DNA sequence: TGTGCCACCAGTGATCAGGGGACAAACTATGGCTACACCCTC.

This clone showed up just once. V usage is TRBV5-6 and J usage is TRBJ1-2; D remains ambiguous. The V end lost 2 bases, the J end lost 7 bases, and 9 bases lay between the germline ends. This CDR3 is built from 12 residues. Per germline, CDR1 SGHDT and CDR2 YYEEEE. As DNA, the CDR3 is TGTGCCAGCAGCTTACGCGGAGGTGGCTACACCTTC. It encodes CASSLRGGGYTF.

The CDR3: CASSPGLDTQYF. DNA for the CDR3: TGTGCCAGCAGCCCAGGACTGGATACGCAGTATTTT. This rearrangement joins TRBV9 to TRBJ2-3; weak D call: TRBD2 (5 bases). V lost 4 bases and J lost 6, with 9 bases in between. The germline gives CDR1 SGDLS, CDR2 YYNGEE. The CDR3 has 12 residues.

The rearrangement joins TRBV4-3 to TRBJ2-7; D possibly corresponds to TRBD2 (6 bases). V dropped 1 base and J dropped 2 bases, with 18 bases sitting between them. This CDR3 has 17 residues. Germline CDR1 and CDR2: LGHNA and YSLEER. The CDR3: CASSQVYPIGGTYEQYF. The CDR3 DNA reads TGCGCCAGCAGCCAAGTTTATCCGATTGGAGGGACCTACGAGCAGTACTTC.

V and J are TRBV6-5 and TRBJ2-7; 7 bases map to TRBD1. J was trimmed by 4 bases and V by 8 bases; bases with no gene match: 11. CDR1 is MNHEY and CDR2 is SVGAGI in the germline V gene. The CDR3 is made up of 14 amino acids. CDR3 in amino acids: CASALQGSQYEQYF. Written as DNA, the CDR3 is TGTGCCAGCGCCCTACAGGGGTCGCAATACGAGCAGTACTTC.

The chain is built from TRBV12-3 or TRBV12-4 and TRBJ2-5, with 9 bases fitting TRBD1. The CDR3 is 13 amino acids. V shed 5 bases, J shed 4 bases, and the junction held 2 bases outside the gene matches. The CDR3: CASSMTGGETQYF. In DNA form, the CDR3 reads TGTGCCAGCAGTATGACAGGGGGAGAGACCCAGTACTTC.

The genes are TRBV2 and TRBJ2-7, with D tentatively TRBD2 (6 bases). The CDR3 contains 16 residues. In germline, CDR1 is SNHLY, CDR2 FYNNEI. V lost 8 bases, J lost 5 bases, and 25 bases lay in between. CDR3 residues: CASSGILRGGGNEQYF. In DNA form, the CDR3 reads TGTGCCAGCTCTGGAATTTTGCGGGGTGGCGGGAACGAGCAGTACTTC.

This sequence joins TRBV6-2 or TRBV6-3 and TRBJ1-5; a weak D match, TRBD1 (6 bases). CDR1 and CDR2 (germline): MNHEY, SVGEGT. The germline V and J ends were trimmed by 4 bases and 7 bases, with 14 bases remaining between them. The CDR3 is 14 residues long. The CDR3 bases are TGTGCCAGCAGTTTTACAGGGCACGACCAGCCCCAGCATTTT. This gives the protein CASSFTGHDQPQHF.

The rearrangement uses TRBV6-5 and TRBJ1-5; 9 bases are a match to TRBD1. V lost 5 bases and J lost 4; bases outside the gene matches: 6. Looked up from germline, CDR1 is MNHEY and CDR2 is SVGAGI. The CDR3 sequence is 15 residues long. The CDR3 sequence: CASSNGQGINQPQHF. The CDR3 region has the DNA TGTGCCAGCAGTAACGGACAGGGGATAAATCAGCCCCAGCATTTT.

The chain links TRBV28 to TRBJ2-5; D might be TRBD2 (6 bases). V lost 6 bases and J lost 3, with 17 bases in between. The V gene's germline CDR1 is MDHEN and CDR2 SYDVKM. The CDR3 runs to 15 residues. The CDR3 reads CASSRPGLTEETQYF. The CDR3 nucleotides read TGTGCCAGCAGCCGGCCGGGACTCACAGAAGAGACCCAGTACTTC.

The chain uses TRBV18 and TRBJ2-2; D call uncertain. Trimming shortened V by 3 bases and J by 1 base, and 12 bases separated the two germline ends. The CDR3 runs to 16 residues. CDR1 and CDR2 from the germline V gene are KGHSH and LQKENI. CDR3 sequence (DNA): TGTGCCAGCTCACCCGTAGGTCAGCTGAACACCGGGGAGCTGTTTTTT. Translation gives CASSPVGQLNTGELFF.

The gene calls are TRBV5-1 and TRBJ1-4; 9 positions match TRBD1. The CDR3 length is 16 residues. Losses at the gene ends were 0 bases for V and 7 bases for J; bases not matched to a gene: 7. Per germline, CDR1 SGHRS and CDR2 YFSETQ. CDR3 sequence (DNA): TGCGCCAGCAGCTTGGGTGGACAGGGGCTTGCTGAAAAACTGTTTTTT. Translation: CASSLGGQGLAEKLFF.

The V call is TRBV12-3 or TRBV12-4, the J call TRBJ1-2; D ambiguous. The CDR3 spans 13 residues. Trimming removed 4 bases at V and 0 bases at J, with 6 bases between. CDR3 protein: CASSYTTNYGYTF. CDR3 DNA sequence: TGTGCCAGCAGTTACACAACTAACTATGGCTACACCTTC.